This is a list of T cell receptor beta chains from one sample in a study of CD8 T cells in Susac syndrome. Via MiXCR, TCRdb re-called the immunoSEQ multiplex PCR reads, giving one row per CDR3 protein. This sample has approximately 190,000 distinct CDR3 sequences; more than 90% occur once, and the top ten carry 0.098%. Sequencing used CD4+ T cells from PBMCs. Receptors originate from a human donor with Susac syndrome. CDR3s include the opening cysteine and the closing phenylalanine or tryptophan. D genes are given only for firm matches. Clone size appears in some rows only: once, few, many, or a class for an expanded clone.

>TRBJ2-7|TRBD2|-|TRBV6-5
CASSYSRGGLGYEQYF
TGTGCCAGCAGTTACAGTCGGGGGGGCCTTGGCTACGAGCAGTACTTC
>TRBJ2-5|-|-|TRBV29-1
CSVLPSRQETQYF
TGCAGCGTTCTTCCCTCCCGGCAAGAGACCCAGTACTTC
>TRBJ2-7|-|-|TRBV2
CASGISYEQYF
TGTGCCAGCGGTATATCCTACGAGCAGTACTTC
>TRBJ1-6|-|-|TRBV12-3/TRBV12-4
CASSFSGSPLHF
TGTGCCAGCAGTTTTAGCGGATCACCCCTCCACTTT
>TRBJ2-5|-|once|TRBV27
CASARRAGLDGETQYF
TGTGCCAGCGCAAGGAGGGCAGGGCTTGACGGAGAGACCCAGTACTTC
>TRBJ2-5|TRBD2|-|TRBV28
CASSQIAGGLETQYF
TGTGCCAGCAGCCAAATAGCGGGGGGATTGGAGACCCAGTACTTC
>TRBJ2-3|-|once|TRBV30
CAWSSGVSTDTQYF
TGTGCCTGGAGTTCAGGGGTGAGCACAGATACGCAGTATTTT
>TRBJ1-1|-|-|TRBV4-1
CASSQDRDSWGEAFF
TGCGCCAGCAGCCAAGACCGAGACTCTTGGGGTGAAGCTTTCTTT
>TRBJ2-1|TRBD1|-|TRBV6-5
CASSYYLGDRGLGEQFF
TGTGCCAGCAGTTATTATCTTGGGGACAGGGGGTTAGGTGAGCAGTTCTTC
>TRBJ1-4|-|-|TRBV18
CASSREGGLTEKLFF
TGTGCCAGCTCGCGTGAAGGAGGCCTGACTGAAAAACTGTTTTTT
>TRBJ1-2|-|once|TRBV27
CASSLGPGPNYGYTF
TGTGCCAGCAGCCTTGGGCCCGGCCCGAACTATGGCTACACCTTC
>TRBJ1-2|TRBD1|-|TRBV15
CATSRDWTGDAYGGYTF
TGTGCCACCAGCAGAGATTGGACAGGAGATGCTTACGGTGGCTACACCTTC
>TRBJ2-2|TRBD2|-|TRBV4-3
CASSQWASGGAKSGELFF
TGCGCCAGCAGCCAATGGGCTAGCGGGGGGGCGAAGTCCGGGGAGCTGTTTTTT
>TRBJ1-2|-|-|TRBV29-1
CSVGGNGGYTF
TGCAGCGTCGGAGGGAACGGGGGCTACACCTTC
>TRBJ1-2|-|-|TRBV2
CASSVSANYGYTF
TGTGCCAGCAGCGTCAGTGCTAACTATGGCTACACCTTC
>TRBJ2-1|TRBD2|-|TRBV29-1
CSVRGLPNEQFF
TGCAGCGTGAGGGGACTACCAAATGAGCAGTTCTTC
>TRBJ2-3|TRBD1|-|TRBV7-2
CAREADRGSTDTQYF
TGTGCCAGGGAGGCGGACAGGGGTAGCACAGATACGCAGTATTTT
>TRBJ1-2|TRBD1|-|TRBV28
CASSLSSGQSYGYTF
TGTGCCAGCAGTTTGTCGTCGGGACAGAGCTATGGCTACACCTTC
>TRBJ1-4|-|-|TRBV6-4
CATTHRKTDEKLFF
TGTGCCACAACCCACAGGAAAACAGATGAAAAACTGTTTTTT
>TRBJ2-5|-|-|TRBV20-1
CSAKGSPETQYF
TGCAGTGCTAAGGGGTCACCAGAGACCCAGTACTTC
>TRBJ1-2|-|-|TRBV30
CAWTPPGTDGYTF
TGTGCCTGGACACCTCCCGGGACTGATGGCTACACCTTC
>TRBJ2-5|TRBD1|-|TRBV12-3/TRBV12-4
CASSRQGEKETQYF
TGTGCCAGCAGCCGACAGGGCGAGAAAGAGACCCAGTACTTC
>TRBJ2-3|-|-|TRBV5-1
CASSLRTHEYTDTQYF
TGCGCCAGCAGCTTGAGGACCCACGAATACACAGATACGCAGTATTTT